The T cell receptor (beta chain) under discussion was sequenced for a study of cytomegalovirus exposure and HLA in healthy donors. Study as a whole: Later analysis reported that the approximately 120 validation repertoires shared the platform of the roughly 700 first-cohort repertoires. Study conclusions and caveats: CMV antigen specificity of a few CMV-associated chains was confirmed in vitro.

Produced via immunoSEQ multiplex PCR; TCRdb's table is partial and in-frame only. The sample records around 150,000 clones, about 90% being singletons. In the case of this clone: Its antigen is still unknown.

This clonotype originated in a woman under 30 in good health and CMV-seropositive. The sequenced sample consisted of PBMCs.

CDR3 loop: CASMREGLPPDTQYF. DNA of the CDR3: TGTGCCAGCATGAGGGAGGGCCTTCCCCCAGATACGCAGTATTTT. This chain links TRBV27 with TRBJ2-3, with 7 bases identical to TRBD2. Germline V gene data show CDR1 as MNHEY and CDR2 as SMNVEV (reference sequence). This CDR3 has 15 residues. V shed 7 bases, J shed 4 bases, and the junction held 11 bases outside the gene matches.